This T cell receptor beta chain was obtained from a study of T-cell reconstitution after alpha-beta-depleted transplantation in children. For TCRbeta, the library was prepared with unique molecular identifiers. One entry per CDR3 protein, called by TCRdb with MiXCR from the PCR reads. This sample yields 200,000 to 250,000 distinct CDR3 sequences, of which around 10% are seen a single time; over 5.5% belongs to the top ten. This clonotype was observed many times. Trimming stripped 4 bases from V and 0 bases from J, with 13 bases between. Germline CDR1 reads SGHVS; CDR2 reads FNYEAQ. The length of the CDR3 is 16 residues.

V usage is TRBV7-6 and J usage is TRBJ1-3; maybe TRBD1 (5 bases). This receptor was taken from a human donor who donated a stem cell graft to a child with acute lymphoblastic leukemia. This specimen consisted of PBMCs from the stem cell graft donor, obtained from the stem cell graft. This chain's CDR3 is CASSSYGTLSGNTIYF. The CDR3 DNA sequence: TGTGCCAGCAGCTCCTACGGGACTCTCTCTGGAAACACCATATATTTT.